This section outlines one T cell receptor beta chain sequence together with its context. Germline is not matched at one junction end, which may reflect a read error. There are 14 residues in the CDR3. The germline V gene has CDR1 SNHLY and CDR2 FYNNEI. This record comes from a study of blood T cell repertoires in COVID-19. In the study overall: In each case, the material was cDNA or gDNA derived from T cells, B-cell-depleted T cells, or PBMCs.

Original handling: Nucleated cell counts were estimated from reference gene primer amplification. Profiling relied on immunoSEQ multiplex PCR, and the TCRdb table lists in-frame clones only, not all of them. Clone size and V and J calls were adopted from that table, with D and trimming inferred from the DNA. The table has 150,000 to 200,000 clones, 80% to 85% seen once. The source material was peripheral blood. The chain combines TRBV2 with TRBJ2-3, with 12 nucleotides matching TRBD2. The TCR sequence derives from a human donor with acute or convalescent COVID-19. The donor label of this sample is uncertain. The CDR3 DNA sequence: TGTGCCAGCAGTGAACGTCCTAGCGGGGGGGTATTGGATTTT. Its translation is CASSERPSGGVLDF.